A single sample gave rise to the 24 T cell receptor beta chains below, sequenced in a study of T cell responses to AZD1222 COVID-19 vaccine. This table comes from immunoSEQ multiplex PCR, and its TCRdb copy is limited to in-frame clones, with some not included. Among about 100,000 clones listed, 85% to 90% were seen once. Sequencing was performed on peripheral blood, taken on day 0 of AZD1222 vaccination. These receptors were taken from an adult in good health.

V gene TRBV6-4 combines with J gene TRBJ2-1; 12 nucleotides line up with TRBD2. With V trimmed by 0 bases and J by 5 bases, 2 bases remained unmatched. This CDR3 comprises 16 residues. The germline V gene encodes CDR1 MRHNA and CDR2 SNTAGT. The CDR3 loop reads CASSDSTSGGHNEQFF. As DNA, the CDR3 is TGTGCCAGCAGTGACTCGACTAGCGGGGGACACAATGAGCAGTTCTTC.

The chain is built from TRBV19 and TRBJ1-2, with TRBD1 identical over 8 bases. Germline V gives CDR1 LNHDA, CDR2 SQIVND (reference sequence). The CDR3 is made up of 14 amino acids. The J segment lost 4 bases and the V segment lost 3 bases, leaving 4 bases of the junction unmatched. CDR3 sequence reads: CASSIGTGPYGYTF. CDR3 DNA: TGTGCCAGTAGTATCGGGACAGGACCCTATGGCTACACCTTC.

The chain links TRBV18 to TRBJ1-1, with D perhaps TRBD1 (6 bases). The V end was cut by 4 bases, the J end by 0 bases, with 12 bases between. This CDR3 comprises 15 residues. Germline V CDR1 and CDR2: KGHSH, LQKENI. CDR3 region: CASSLRTELNTEAFF. CDR3 DNA sequence: TGTGCCAGCTCACTAAGGACAGAGCTGAACACTGAAGCTTTCTTT.

This clone has only one observation. This chain connects TRBV6-5 to TRBJ1-4; D remains ambiguous. The germline CDR1 and CDR2 sequences are MNHEY and SVGAGI. Trimming shortened V by 4 bases and J by 4 bases, and 10 bases separated the two germline ends. The CDR3 is 14 residues long. This chain's CDR3 is CASSSPAHNEKLFF. CDR3 DNA sequence: TGTGCCAGCAGTTCTCCGGCCCATAATGAAAAACTGTTTTTT.

CDR3 amino acids: CASSYLGTGNTIYF. Here the CDR3 DNA reads TGTGCCAGCAGTTACCTAGGGACTGGAAACACCATATATTTT. The genes are TRBV6-5 and TRBJ1-3; no reliable D call. The germline V gene has CDR1 MNHEY and CDR2 SVGAGI. The germline V and J ends were trimmed by 2 bases and 2 bases, with 7 bases remaining between them. The CDR3 has 14 residues.

The J gene is TRBJ2-3, the V gene TRBV30; TRBD2 aligns across 10 bases. The J segment lost 11 bases and the V segment lost 7 bases, leaving 6 bases of the junction unmatched. The germline V gene has CDR1 GTSNPN and CDR2 SVGIG (reference sequence). The CDR3 sequence is 11 residues long. In DNA form, the CDR3 reads TGTGCCTCAAATAGCGGGAGGAGGCAGTATTTT. Translation gives CASNSGRRQYF.

The chain is built from TRBV11-1 and TRBJ1-1, with D uncertain. The length of the CDR3 is 11 residues. Deletions cut 6 bases from V and 2 bases from J, with 4 bases between. Germline V CDR1 and CDR2: SGHAT, FQDESV (reference sequence). As DNA, the CDR3 is TGTGCCAGCAGTTCCAACACTGAAGCTTTCTTT. Translating it yields CASSSNTEAFF.

This chain joins TRBV2 and TRBJ2-5; D is ambiguous. V lost 5 bases, J lost 7 bases, and 11 bases lay in between. The V gene's germline CDR1 is SNHLY and CDR2 FYNNEI. The CDR3 is 12 amino acids. The CDR3 region has the DNA TGTGCCAGCAGTCCTCCGATCCGGACCCAGTACTTC. As protein: CASSPPIRTQYF.

This chain uses TRBV29-1 with TRBJ2-2; no firm D call. Trimming removed 4 bases from V and 9 bases from J, with 6 bases in between. The CDR3 is made up of 10 amino acids. Germline CDR1 is SQVTM and CDR2 is ANQGSEA. In nucleotides, the CDR3 is TGCAGCGTTGGTGACCGGGAGCTGTTTTTT. This gives the protein CSVGDRELFF.

J is TRBJ2-7 and V is TRBV7-9; D not certain. The CDR3 consists of 11 residues. Trimming removed 5 bases at V and 1 base at J, with 3 bases between. CDR1 is SEHNR, CDR2 FQNEAQ, per germline (reference sequence). CDR3 protein: CASSTSYEQYF. CDR3 sequence (DNA): TGTGCCAGCAGCACTTCCTACGAGCAGTACTTC.

The chain employs TRBV19 and TRBJ2-3, with no clear D. V was cut by 1 base and J by 3 bases, with 11 bases left in between. CDR1 and CDR2 from the germline V gene are LNHDA and SQIVND (reference sequence). The CDR3 spans 15 residues. CDR3: CASSIGLWGTDTQYF. CDR3 DNA: TGTGCCAGTAGTATAGGATTGTGGGGAACAGATACGCAGTATTTT.

V is TRBV2 and J is TRBJ2-2; 7 bases are shared with TRBD2. The ends lost 8 bases at V and 5 bases at J; junction bases unmatched: 17. The CDR3 is 17 amino acids. Germline values: CDR1 SNHLY, CDR2 FYNNEI. The CDR3 DNA reads TGTGCCAGCGGATATGTTGCAGGAATCGGGGGGACCGGGGAGCTGTTTTTT. Translating it yields CASGYVAGIGGTGELFF. Full variable domain (remainder filled in from reference TRBV2 and TRBJ2-2): EPEVTQTPSHQVTQMGQEVILRCVPISNHLYFYWYRQILGQKVEFLVSFYNNEISEKSEIFDDQFSVERPDGSNFTLKIRSTKLEDSAMYFCASGYVAGIGGTGELFFGEGSRLTVL.

The CDR3 DNA follows: TGTGCCAGCAGCCCGACTAGCGGGGGCCCCCACGGGGAGCTGTTTTTT. Amino acid sequence: CASSPTSGGPHGELFF. This chain joins TRBV9 and TRBJ2-2, with TRBD2 matching 12 bases. The V and J ends lost 4 bases and 7 bases, in that order; junction bases with no gene match: 8. CDR1 is SGDLS and CDR2 is YYNGEE in the germline V gene. This CDR3 region has 16 residues.

V and J are TRBV19 and TRBJ2-7; tentatively, D is TRBD2 (7 bases). This CDR3 region has 17 residues. The V gene's germline CDR1 is LNHDA and CDR2 SQIVND (reference sequence). V was shortened by 3 bases and J by 1 base, with 19 bases between the two germline ends. CDR3 protein: CASSMPLRGGRSYEQYF. In DNA form, the CDR3 reads TGTGCCAGTAGTATGCCCCTGAGGGGGGGTAGGTCCTACGAGCAGTACTTC.

This sequence joins TRBV28 and TRBJ1-2; 7 nucleotides agree with TRBD1. The trim removed 6 bases at V and 3 bases at J, leaving 4 bases unmatched. The CDR3 contains 13 residues. Germline loops: CDR1 MDHEN, CDR2 SYDVKM. The CDR3 region is CASSVGQHYGYTF. For the CDR3, the DNA is TGTGCCAGCAGCGTGGGACAGCACTATGGCTACACCTTC.

This clone has only one observation. The chain uses TRBV6-5 and TRBJ2-7; D is unresolved. Trimming removed 5 bases from V and 0 bases from J, with 14 bases in between. Germline loops: CDR1 MNHEY, CDR2 SVGAGI. This CDR3 is built from 15 residues. Here the CDR3 reads CASSIVLSGSYEQYF. The CDR3 coding sequence is TGTGCCAGCAGTATCGTGCTTTCGGGCTCCTACGAGCAGTACTTC.

The chain has TRBV12-3 or TRBV12-4 and TRBJ1-6; no definite D call. V lost 2 bases and J lost 6, with 2 bases in between. The CDR3 is 12 residues long. The CDR3 spells CASSLINSPLHF. Written as DNA, the CDR3 is TGTGCCAGCAGTTTAATTAATTCACCCCTCCACTTT.

This chain uses TRBV19 with TRBJ2-5, with 8 bases aligning to TRBD2. V shed 4 bases and J 1 base; nucleotides not matched to a gene: 5. The V gene's germline CDR1 is LNHDA and CDR2 SQIVND (reference sequence). There are 15 residues in the CDR3. CDR3 sequence (DNA): TGTGCCAGTAGTAGCTTAGCGGGAACCCAAGAGACCCAGTACTTC. It specifies CASSSLAGTQETQYF.

The genes are TRBV11-2 and TRBJ2-3; 7 bases fit TRBD2. Per germline, CDR1 SGHAT and CDR2 FQNNGV. CDR3 length equals 13 residues. The V gene end was trimmed by 3 bases and the J gene end by 5 bases; junction bases not matched to a gene: 2. This CDR3 reads CASSFGEGDTQYF. For the CDR3, the DNA is TGTGCCAGCAGCTTCGGGGAGGGAGATACGCAGTATTTT.

The rearrangement joins TRBV25-1 to TRBJ1-6; 8 bases are a match to TRBD1. This CDR3 has 12 amino acids. The germline gives CDR1 MGHDK, CDR2 SYGVNS. J gave up 13 bases and V 4 bases, and 3 bases lay outside the gene matches. CDR3 sequence reads: CASSGTGRPLHF. The CDR3 DNA reads as TGTGCCAGCAGTGGGACAGGGCGGCCCCTCCACTTT.

This chain uses TRBV23-1 with TRBJ1-4, with D uncertain. TRBV23-1 is placed among ORFs of uncertain function. V lost 6 bases to trimming and J lost 7 bases, with 21 bases between them. This CDR3 contains 16 residues. The chain's CDR3 is CASRAVRERAFEKLFF. CDR3 bases: TGCGCCAGCAGAGCCGTGCGGGAACGGGCTTTTGAAAAACTGTTTTTT.

The V call is TRBV5-1, the J call TRBJ2-4, with 7 bases aligning to TRBD1. With 4 bases clipped from V and 2 bases from J, the junction kept 9 bases outside the gene matches. The CDR3 totals 16 residues. Germline V gene sequence: CDR1 SGHRS, CDR2 YFSETQ. The CDR3 sequence is CASSVIYRGPKNIQYF. The DNA of the CDR3 is TGCGCCAGCAGCGTAATATACAGGGGTCCCAAAAACATTCAGTACTTC.

This clone was recorded only once. This rearrangement joins TRBV28 to TRBJ1-4, with D maybe TRBD1 (6 bases). CDR3 length: 15 residues. V was shortened by 6 bases and J by 8 bases, with 19 bases between the two germline ends. CDR1 is MDHEN and CDR2 is SYDVKM in the germline V gene. Here the CDR3 reads CASRPTGRSGEKLFF. CDR3 nucleotide sequence: TGTGCCAGCAGACCCACAGGGAGGTCCGGGGAAAAACTGTTTTTT. Based on the CDR3 plus reference TRBV28 and TRBJ1-4, the full variable domain is DVKVTQSSRYLVKRTGEKVFLECVQDMDHENMFWYRQDPGLGLRLIYFSYDVKMKEKGDIPEGYSVSREKKERFSLILESASTNQTSMYLCASRPTGRSGEKLFFGSGTQLSVL.

The rearrangement joins TRBV5-1 to TRBJ2-7; D not certain. CDR1 is SGHRS and CDR2 is YFSETQ in the germline V gene. V was trimmed by 0 bases and J by 2 bases, leaving 6 bases between them. CDR3 length equals 13 residues. CDR3: CASSLAATYEQYF. The CDR3 coding sequence is TGCGCCAGCAGCTTGGCAGCCACCTACGAGCAGTACTTC. Combining the CDR3 with reference TRBV5-1 and TRBJ2-7 gives the whole variable domain KAGVTQTPRYLIKTRGQQVTLSCSPISGHRSVSWYQQTPGQGLQFLFEYFSETQRNKGNFPGRFSGRQFSNSRSEMNVSTLELGDSALYLCASSLAATYEQYFGPGTRLTVT.